The 17 T cell receptor beta chains below come from one sample, sequenced in a study of blood T cell repertoires in COVID-19. Here immunoSEQ multiplex PCR was the method, and the copy in TCRdb shows in-frame clones only, minus some. Of around 300,000 clones in the sample, 86% are singletons; the top ten hold around 13%. The material sequenced was peripheral blood. All receptors derive from a woman in her 70s with COVID-19, enrolled during active disease.

The chain links TRBV28 to TRBJ2-4, with 7 bases lining up with TRBD1. The CDR3 extends over 13 amino acids. The ends lost 6 bases at V and 1 base at J; junction bases unmatched: 0. From germline, CDR1 is MDHEN and CDR2 SYDVKM. CDR3: CASRQGAKNIQYF. The CDR3 nucleotides are TGTGCCAGCAGACAGGGGGCCAAAAACATTCAGTACTTC.

The chain employs TRBV6-2 or TRBV6-3 and TRBJ1-1; no definite D call. Trimming took off 1 base at V and 6 bases at J, with 6 bases between the two ends. In germline, CDR1 is MNHEY, CDR2 SVGEGT. There are 12 residues in the CDR3. In DNA, the CDR3 is TGTGCCAGCAGTTACTATTCGGCTGAAGCTTTCTTT. Protein product: CASSYYSAEAFF.

The chain uses TRBV29-1 and TRBJ2-4, with 7 nucleotides matching TRBD1. Trimming took 3 bases from V and 7 from J; bases not matched to a gene: 9. The CDR3 has 14 residues. Germline V gene sequence: CDR1 SQVTM, CDR2 ANQGSEA. The CDR3 DNA sequence: TGCAGCGTTGAGAGACAGGGTATTCAGAACATTCAGTACTTC. Translated: CSVERQGIQNIQYF. The variable domain in full, with the rest retrieved from reference TRBV29-1 and TRBJ2-4, is SAVISQKPSRDICQRGTSLTIQCQVDSQVTMMFWYRQQPGQSLTLIATANQGSEATYESGFVIDKFPISRPNLTFSTLTVSNMSPEDSSIYLCSVERQGIQNIQYFGAGTRLSVL.

Comment on this clone: This same CDR3 is encoded by further DNA sequences in the sample. This rearrangement joins TRBV30 to TRBJ1-1, with 8 bases lining up with TRBD1. V dropped 3 bases and J dropped 3; count of bases not matched to a gene: 3. CDR3 size: 13 residues. Per the germline V gene, CDR1 is GTSNPN and CDR2 is SVGIG (reference sequence). The CDR3 coding sequence is TGTGCCTGGAGCGGACAGGGATACACTGAAGCTTTCTTT. It translates to CAWSGQGYTEAFF.

This chain uses TRBV5-4 with TRBJ2-1; 8 nucleotides align to TRBD2. This CDR3 is built from 14 residues. Trimming cost V 2 bases and J 8 bases; bases outside gene matches: 6. CDR1 SGHNT and CDR2 YYREEE come from the germline V gene (reference sequence). CDR3 amino acids: CASSFPAGDDEQFF. CDR3 nucleotide sequence: TGTGCCAGCAGCTTCCCAGCGGGGGATGATGAGCAGTTCTTC.

The chain is built from TRBV2 and TRBJ1-2; tentatively, D is TRBD1 (6 bases). Trimming pared 3 bases from V and 14 bases from J, leaving 25 bases between. Germline CDR1 and CDR2: SNHLY and FYNNEI. The CDR3 length is 15 residues. The CDR3 nucleotides read TGTGCCAGCAGTGATGAATATGTCGGGACAAAGAGCGAGACCTTC. Translation gives CASSDEYVGTKSETF. Together with reference TRBV2 and TRBJ1-2, the CDR3 gives the full variable domain: EPEVTQTPSHQVTQMGQEVILRCVPISNHLYFYWYRQILGQKVEFLVSFYNNEISEKSEIFDDQFSVERPDGSNFTLKIRSTKLEDSAMYFCASSDEYVGTKSETFGSGTRLTVV.

V usage is TRBV7-9 and J usage is TRBJ2-2; D is ambiguous. The CDR3 has 14 amino acids. Between the trimmed V and J ends, which lost 1 base and 7 bases, there was a span of 10 bases. Germline V gene data show CDR1 as SEHNR and CDR2 as FQNEAQ (reference sequence). CDR3 sequence (DNA): TGTGCCAGCAGCTTAGATAGATTGAACGGGGAGCTGTTTTTT. Residues: CASSLDRLNGELFF.

The chain employs TRBV2 and TRBJ2-1; D is perhaps TRBD2 (5 bases). The length of the CDR3 is 16 residues. Germline V CDR1 and CDR2: SNHLY, FYNNEI. The germline V and J ends were trimmed by 0 bases and 3 bases, with 12 bases remaining between them. The DNA for the CDR3 is TGTGCCAGCAGTGAAGCGCAGCGGCCATTCTACAATGAGCAGTTCTTC. Translation: CASSEAQRPFYNEQFF.

This chain uses TRBV29-1 with TRBJ1-2, with 8 bases aligning to TRBD1. This CDR3 has 16 residues. After removal of 0 bases from V and 6 bases from J, the junction contained 12 bases not matched to a gene. Germline loops: CDR1 SQVTM, CDR2 ANQGSEA. As DNA, the CDR3 is TGCAGCGTTGAAGACGGGACAGGAATCAAAAACGATGGCTACACCTTC. It is translated as CSVEDGTGIKNDGYTF.

The chain couples TRBV6-5 to TRBJ2-7; 9 positions agree with TRBD2. Germline assignment: CDR1 MNHEY and CDR2 SVGAGI. J lost 2 bases, V lost 4 bases, and 3 bases had no gene match. The CDR3 has 14 residues. For the CDR3, the DNA is TGTGCCAGCAGTTTGGCGGGGGGGCCCTACGAGCAGTACTTC. Residues: CASSLAGGPYEQYF.

The chain couples TRBV4-1 to TRBJ2-7, with no clear D. This CDR3 is built from 12 residues. Germline V lookup: CDR1 MGHRA, CDR2 YSYEKL. The V end lost 3 bases, the J end lost 3 bases, and 6 bases lay between the germline ends. CDR3 in amino acids: CASSHPFYEQYF. The CDR3 DNA reads TGCGCCAGCAGCCATCCCTTCTACGAGCAGTACTTC.

V gene TRBV19 combines with J gene TRBJ2-1, with D possibly being TRBD1 (5 bases). CDR3 size: 14 residues. CDR1 is LNHDA, CDR2 SQIVND, per germline (reference sequence). Trimming pared 3 bases from V and 3 bases from J, leaving 9 bases between. CDR3 DNA sequence: TGTGCCAGTAGTATGAGACAGTTCTACAATGAGCAGTTCTTC. This encodes CASSMRQFYNEQFF.

The table lists this clone with a count of one. The chain combines TRBV7-8 with TRBJ1-6, with 11 bases fitting TRBD1. The CDR3 runs to 17 residues. V lost 4 bases and J lost 7; bases outside the gene matches: 9. The germline gives CDR1 SGHVS, CDR2 FQNEAQ. The CDR3: CASSSRTGTGGNSPLHF. CDR3 DNA: TGTGCCAGCAGCTCCCGCACCGGGACAGGGGGGAATTCACCCCTCCACTTT. The entire variable domain, with the rest obtained from reference TRBV7-8 and TRBJ1-6, is as follows: GAGVSQSPRYKVAKRGQDVALRCDPISGHVSLFWYQQALGQGPEFLTYFQNEAQLDKSGLPSDRFFAERPEGSVSTLKIQRTQQEDSAVYLCASSSRTGTGGNSPLHFGNGTRLTVT.

This clone has more than one count but fewer than ten. The sample has other DNA sequences that encode this CDR3 too. The chain recombines TRBV5-1 with TRBJ1-1; perhaps TRBD1 as D (5 bases). Per germline, CDR1 SGHRS and CDR2 YFSETQ. V lost 4 bases and J 1 base, leaving 11 bases between the germline ends. The CDR3 contains 14 residues. CDR3: CASSLDTGNTEAFF. CDR3 DNA: TGCGCCAGCAGCCTAGATACAGGGAACACTGAAGCTTTCTTT.

The chain carries TRBV18 and TRBJ1-4; TRBD1 matches 8 bases. J was trimmed by 4 bases and V by 4 bases; bases with no gene match: 11. CDR3 length equals 17 residues. Germline V CDR1 and CDR2: KGHSH, LQKENI. The CDR3 nucleotides are TGTGCCAGCTCACGGACAGGGTTTTCTCCCAGTAATGAAAAACTGTTTTTT. Translated: CASSRTGFSPSNEKLFF. The entire variable domain, with the rest obtained from reference TRBV18 and TRBJ1-4, is as follows: NAGVMQNPRHLVRRRGQEARLRCSPMKGHSHVYWYRQLPEEGLKFMVYLQKENIIDESGMPKERFSAEFPKEGPSILRIQQVVRGDSAAYFCASSRTGFSPSNEKLFFGSGTQLSVL.

This chain connects TRBV3-1 (or the pseudogene TRBV3-2) to TRBJ2-2; 7 nucleotides match TRBD1. CDR3 length: 16 amino acids. With 4 bases clipped from V and 3 bases from J, the junction kept 8 bases outside the gene matches. Germline assignment: CDR1 LGHDT and CDR2 YNNKEL (reference sequence). The CDR3 protein is CASSRMGQRYTGELFF. CDR3 coding DNA: TGTGCCAGCAGCCGGATGGGACAGAGGTACACCGGGGAGCTGTTTTTT.

The V gene is TRBV7-8, the J gene TRBJ2-7, with 7 bases that match TRBD1. The CDR3 runs 14 residues. The germline gives CDR1 SGHVS, CDR2 FQNEAQ. J gave up 3 bases and V 5 bases, and 7 bases lay outside the gene matches. CDR3 DNA sequence: TGTGCCAGCAGCATACAGGGGAATTACTACGAGCAGTACTTC. Its translation: CASSIQGNYYEQYF.